A single TCR beta chain is shown here with its context. What it binds is not known. Per CD8+ T cell subset, triplicate sorts of approximately 270,000 cells each were done. The TRB cDNA libraries were prepared by 5' RACE with UMI labels. From its re-call of the 5' RACE reads, TCRdb lists each CDR3 protein once, without DNA. This table lists 150,000 to 180,000 distinct CDR3 sequences. This sample is part of a study of CXCR3-negative and CXCR3-positive naive CD8 T cells. Findings and caveats of the study: From TRB CDR3 properties, TCR strength was inferred; surface CD5 did not differ between naive subsets. TRBV-TRBJ usage matched between naive CXCR3-negative and CXCR3-positive cells but not between memory cells. Both of the naive subsets showed about the same high diversity, but memory CD8+ cells had much less. Naive cells with CXCR3 showed TRB CDR3s that were more hydrophobic than those in CXCR3-negative naive cells.

Germline-derived CDR1 and CDR2 are MDHEN and SYDVKM. This CDR3 is 17 amino acids long. The origin of this receptor is a human donor in good health. Some clones in this sample may be carry-over from other donors' samples. The sample taken for sequencing was naive CXCR3+ CD8+ T cells from blood. Regarding subset: CD45RO-CCR7+CD27+CD95- naive CD8+ T cells expressing CXCR3 (TNR3+). The chain has TRBV28 and TRBJ1-1; TCRdb's D call of TRBD1 is untestable without DNA. The CDR3 reads CASSLLTVRTPDTEAFF.